This TCR beta chain was identified during a study of blood T cell repertoires in COVID-19. Here immunoSEQ multiplex PCR was the method, and the copy in TCRdb shows in-frame clones only, minus some. The table includes 300,000 to 350,000 clones, roughly 90% detected once. The sample consisted of peripheral blood. This clonotype originated in a woman in her thirties or forties with COVID-19, enrolled during active disease.

CDR3 sequence reads: CASSLSSGGRGRTQYF. DNA of the CDR3: TGTGCCAGCAGTTTATCTAGCGGGGGGCGGGGTCGGACCCAGTACTTC. The chain combines TRBV28 with TRBJ2-5; TRBD2 matches 11 bases. The CDR3 is 16 residues long. Losses at the gene ends were 1 base for V and 7 bases for J; bases not matched to a gene: 8. The germline gives CDR1 MDHEN, CDR2 SYDVKM.